This T cell receptor beta chain appears in the sequencing data of a study of shared clonotypes between healthy human individuals. Whole-study context: The study used three CD4 naive, three CD4 memory, two CD8 naive and one CD8 memory plate per donor.

Using immunoSEQ multiplex PCR, the repertoire was profiled, and TCRdb retains in-frame clones only, with some absent. The sample yields 2,500,000 or so clones, about 92% seen once. This CDR3 has 18 amino acids. Trimming at V came to 0 bases and at J to 2 bases, leaving 9 bases not matched to a gene. Germline V lookup: CDR1 SQVTM, CDR2 ANQGSEA. The chain couples TRBV29-1 to TRBJ2-1, with 11 bases lining up with TRBD2. This clonotype originated in a man between 18 and 35 years old in good health. Input material: naive CD4+ T cells sorted from blood. Subset denoted: CD45RA+ positively selected. CDR3 residues: CSVEETAGTSGAYNEQFF. The CDR3 nucleotides are TGCAGCGTTGAAGAGACCGCAGGGACTAGCGGAGCCTACAATGAGCAGTTCTTC.